This section outlines one T cell receptor beta chain sequence together with its context. Its antigen is undetermined. This sample stems from a study of cytomegalovirus exposure and HLA in healthy donors. Background on the study: As an earlier analysis found, 180 million or so T cells yielded fewer than 130 million unique TCR beta sequences. Points from the study as a whole: Earlier results showed most TCR beta V segments being productive about 87% or about 30% of the time.

The germline V gene encodes CDR1 MNHEY and CDR2 SMNVEV (reference sequence). The CDR3 has 16 amino acids. Primers included in the PCR were 60 Vbeta and 13 Jbeta primers. The protocol was immunoSEQ multiplex PCR, while the TCRdb copy is restricted to in-frame clones and leaves out a portion. The top ten clones hold roughly 2% of a sample with about 150,000 clones, over 60% of them seen once. This chain joins TRBV27 and TRBJ2-5, with D possibly TRBD2 on 5 matching bases. The tail of the sequence fits TRBJ2-7 better, so the J call may be wrong. The specimen was PBMCs. This receptor was identified in a woman in her thirties or forties in good health and CMV-seronegative. Here the CDR3 DNA reads TGTGCCAGCAGTTCCAAAACCTTAGCGTCTTCCTACGAGCAGTACTTC. Translating gives CASSSKTLASSYEQYF.